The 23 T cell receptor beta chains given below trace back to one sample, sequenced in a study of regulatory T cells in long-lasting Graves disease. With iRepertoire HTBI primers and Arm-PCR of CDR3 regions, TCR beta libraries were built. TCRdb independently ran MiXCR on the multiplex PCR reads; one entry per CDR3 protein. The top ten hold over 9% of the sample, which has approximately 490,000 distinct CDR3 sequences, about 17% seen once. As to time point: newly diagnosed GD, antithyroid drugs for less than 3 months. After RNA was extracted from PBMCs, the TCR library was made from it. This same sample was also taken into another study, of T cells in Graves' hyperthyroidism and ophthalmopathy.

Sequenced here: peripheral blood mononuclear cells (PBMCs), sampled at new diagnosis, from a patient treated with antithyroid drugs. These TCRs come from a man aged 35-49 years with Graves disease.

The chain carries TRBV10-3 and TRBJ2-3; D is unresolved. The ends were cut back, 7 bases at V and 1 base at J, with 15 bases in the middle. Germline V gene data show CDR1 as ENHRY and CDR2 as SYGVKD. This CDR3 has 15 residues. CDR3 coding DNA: TGTGCCATCAAACTCGACAAATCTGGCACAGATACGCAGTATTTT. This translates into CAIKLDKSGTDTQYF.

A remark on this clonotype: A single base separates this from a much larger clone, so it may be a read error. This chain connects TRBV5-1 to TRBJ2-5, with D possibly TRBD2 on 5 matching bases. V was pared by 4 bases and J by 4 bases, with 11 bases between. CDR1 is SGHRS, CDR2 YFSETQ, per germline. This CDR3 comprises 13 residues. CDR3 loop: CASSTGVGETQYF. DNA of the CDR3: TGCGCCAGCAGCACCGGGGTCGGAGAGACCCAGTACTTC.

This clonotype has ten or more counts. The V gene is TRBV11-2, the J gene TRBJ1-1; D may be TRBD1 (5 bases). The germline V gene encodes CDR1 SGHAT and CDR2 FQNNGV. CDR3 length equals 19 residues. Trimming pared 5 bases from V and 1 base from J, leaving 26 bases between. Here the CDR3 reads CASSPIPATLRVRNTEAFF. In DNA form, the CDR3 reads TGTGCCAGCAGCCCGATACCCGCGACTCTCAGGGTGAGGAACACTGAAGCTTTCTTT. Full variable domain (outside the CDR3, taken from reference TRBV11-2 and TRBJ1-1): EAGVAQSPRYKIIEKRQSVAFWCNPISGHATLYWYQQILGQGPKLLIQFQNNGVVDDSQLPKDRFSAERLKGVDSTLKIQPAKLEDSAVYLCASSPIPATLRVRNTEAFFGQGTRLTVV.

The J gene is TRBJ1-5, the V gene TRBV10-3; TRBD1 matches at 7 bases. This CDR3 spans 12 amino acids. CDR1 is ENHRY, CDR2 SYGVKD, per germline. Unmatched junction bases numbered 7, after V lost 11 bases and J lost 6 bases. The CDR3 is CAARGAGQPQHF. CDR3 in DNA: TGTGCCGCCAGGGGGGCTGGTCAGCCCCAGCATTTT.

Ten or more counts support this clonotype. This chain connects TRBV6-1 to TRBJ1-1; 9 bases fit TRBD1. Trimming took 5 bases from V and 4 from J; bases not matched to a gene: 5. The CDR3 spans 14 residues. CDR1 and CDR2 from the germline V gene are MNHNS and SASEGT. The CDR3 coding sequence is TGTGCCAGCAGTACCCCGGGACAGGGCACTGAAGCTTTCTTT. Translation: CASSTPGQGTEAFF.

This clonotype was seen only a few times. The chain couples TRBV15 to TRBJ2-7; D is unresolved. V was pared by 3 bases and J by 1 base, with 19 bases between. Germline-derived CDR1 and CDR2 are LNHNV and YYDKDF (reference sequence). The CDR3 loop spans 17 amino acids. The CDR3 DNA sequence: TGTGCCACCAGCAGGGCCTGGGGATGGGATAGGTCCTACGAGCAGTACTTC. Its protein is CATSRAWGWDRSYEQYF.

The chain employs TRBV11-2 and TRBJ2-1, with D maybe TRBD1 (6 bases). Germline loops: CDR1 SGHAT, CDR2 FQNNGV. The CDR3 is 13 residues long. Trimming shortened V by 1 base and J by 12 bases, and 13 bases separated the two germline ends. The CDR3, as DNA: TGTGCCAGCAGCTTAGCCCTTTACAGGGCGCAGTTCTTC. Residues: CASSLALYRAQFF. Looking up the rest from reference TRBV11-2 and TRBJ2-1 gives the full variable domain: EAGVAQSPRYKIIEKRQSVAFWCNPISGHATLYWYQQILGQGPKLLIQFQNNGVVDDSQLPKDRFSAERLKGVDSTLKIQPAKLEDSAVYLCASSLALYRAQFFGPGTRLTVL.

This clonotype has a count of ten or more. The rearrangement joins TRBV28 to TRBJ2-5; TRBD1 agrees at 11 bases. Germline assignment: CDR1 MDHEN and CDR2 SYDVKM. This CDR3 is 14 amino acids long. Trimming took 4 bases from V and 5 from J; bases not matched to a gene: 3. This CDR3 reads CASSWTGGLETQYF. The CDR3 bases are TGTGCCAGCAGTTGGACAGGGGGCTTGGAGACCCAGTACTTC.

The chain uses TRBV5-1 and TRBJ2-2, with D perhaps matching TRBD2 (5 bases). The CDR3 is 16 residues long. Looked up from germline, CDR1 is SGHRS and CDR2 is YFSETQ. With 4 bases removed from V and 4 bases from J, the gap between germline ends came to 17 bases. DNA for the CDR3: TGCGCCAGCAGCCTTGGCGGGTCGCCAGGCACCGGGGAGCTGTTTTTT. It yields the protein CASSLGGSPGTGELFF.

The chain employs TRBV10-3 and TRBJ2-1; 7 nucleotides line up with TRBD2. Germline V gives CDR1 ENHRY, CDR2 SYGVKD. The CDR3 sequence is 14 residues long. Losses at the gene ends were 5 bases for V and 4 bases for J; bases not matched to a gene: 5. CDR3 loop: CAISTSGEYNEQFF. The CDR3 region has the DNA TGTGCCATCAGTACCAGCGGGGAATACAATGAGCAGTTCTTC.

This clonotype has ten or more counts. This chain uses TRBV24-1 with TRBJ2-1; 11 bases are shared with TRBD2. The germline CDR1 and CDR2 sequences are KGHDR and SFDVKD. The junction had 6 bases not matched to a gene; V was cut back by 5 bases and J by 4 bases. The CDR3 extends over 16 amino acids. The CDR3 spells CATSGPGLAEYNEQFF. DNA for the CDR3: TGTGCCACCAGTGGGCCGGGACTAGCGGAATACAATGAGCAGTTCTTC.

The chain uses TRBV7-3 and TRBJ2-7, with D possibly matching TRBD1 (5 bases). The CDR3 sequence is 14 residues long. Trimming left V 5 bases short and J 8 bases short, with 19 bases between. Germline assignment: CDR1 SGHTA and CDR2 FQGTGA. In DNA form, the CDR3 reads TGTGCCAGCAGCCAAACGGTCGGCCAGGGAAAGCAGTACTTC. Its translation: CASSQTVGQGKQYF. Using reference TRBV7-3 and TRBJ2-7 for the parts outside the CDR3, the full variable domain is GAGVSQTPSNKVTEKGKYVELRCDPISGHTALYWYRQSLGQGPEFLIYFQGTGAADDSGLPNDRFFAVRPEGSVSTLKIQRTERGDSAVYLCASSQTVGQGKQYFGPGTRLTVT.

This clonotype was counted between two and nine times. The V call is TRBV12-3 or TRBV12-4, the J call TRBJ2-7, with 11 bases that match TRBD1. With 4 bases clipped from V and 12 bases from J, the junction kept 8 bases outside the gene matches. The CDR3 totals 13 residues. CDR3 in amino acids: CASSSGQGASRYF. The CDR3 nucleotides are TGTGCCAGCAGTTCCGGACAGGGGGCGAGTCGGTACTTC.

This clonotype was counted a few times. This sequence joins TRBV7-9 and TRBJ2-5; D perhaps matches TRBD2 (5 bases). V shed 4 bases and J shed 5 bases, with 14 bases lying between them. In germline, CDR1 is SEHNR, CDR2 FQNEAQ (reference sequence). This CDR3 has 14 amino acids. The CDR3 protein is CASSSGPEVETQYF. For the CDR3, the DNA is TGTGCCAGCAGCTCCGGACCGGAGGTCGAGACCCAGTACTTC.

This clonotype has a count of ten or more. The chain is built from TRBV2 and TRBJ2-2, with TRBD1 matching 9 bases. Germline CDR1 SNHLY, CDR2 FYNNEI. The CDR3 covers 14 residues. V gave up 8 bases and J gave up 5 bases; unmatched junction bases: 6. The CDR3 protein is CASLGQGWTGELFF. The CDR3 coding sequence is TGTGCCAGCCTTGGACAGGGGTGGACCGGGGAGCTGTTTTTT.

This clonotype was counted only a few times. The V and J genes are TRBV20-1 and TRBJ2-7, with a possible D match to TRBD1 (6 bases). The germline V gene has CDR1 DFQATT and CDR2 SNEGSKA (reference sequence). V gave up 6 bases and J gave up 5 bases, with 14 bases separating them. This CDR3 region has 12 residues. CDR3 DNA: TGCAGTGCGGACCGGGACACCCACGAGCAGTACTTC. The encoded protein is CSADRDTHEQYF.

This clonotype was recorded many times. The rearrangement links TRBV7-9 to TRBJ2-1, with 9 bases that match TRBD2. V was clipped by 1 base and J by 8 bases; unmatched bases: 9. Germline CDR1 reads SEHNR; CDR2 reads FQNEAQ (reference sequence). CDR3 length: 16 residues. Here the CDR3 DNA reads TGTGCCAGCAGCTTAGATGCGGGAGGGCCCTCGGATGAGCAGTTCTTC. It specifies CASSLDAGGPSDEQFF.

The CDR3 sequence: CASSLNRDREQYF. In DNA form, the CDR3 reads TGCGCCAGCAGCTTAAACCGGGACAGGGAGCAGTACTTC. The rearrangement uses TRBV5-1 and TRBJ2-7; 8 nucleotides match TRBD1. With 2 bases clipped from V and 7 bases from J, the junction kept 5 bases outside the gene matches. CDR3 length equals 13 residues. Per the germline V gene, CDR1 is SGHRS and CDR2 is YFSETQ.

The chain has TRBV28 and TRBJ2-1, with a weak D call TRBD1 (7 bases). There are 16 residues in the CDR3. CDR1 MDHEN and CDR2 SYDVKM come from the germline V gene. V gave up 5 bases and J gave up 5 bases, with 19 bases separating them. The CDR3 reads CASSIRQGGGDNEQFF. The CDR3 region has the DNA TGTGCCAGCAGTATCCGACAGGGTGGAGGGGACAATGAGCAGTTCTTC.

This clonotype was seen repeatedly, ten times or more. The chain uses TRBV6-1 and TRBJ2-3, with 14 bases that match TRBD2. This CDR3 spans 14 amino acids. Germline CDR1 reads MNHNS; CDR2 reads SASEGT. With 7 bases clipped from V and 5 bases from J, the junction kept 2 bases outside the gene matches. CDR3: CASKGTSGRDTQYF. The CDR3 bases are TGTGCCAGCAAGGGGACTAGCGGGAGAGATACGCAGTATTTT.

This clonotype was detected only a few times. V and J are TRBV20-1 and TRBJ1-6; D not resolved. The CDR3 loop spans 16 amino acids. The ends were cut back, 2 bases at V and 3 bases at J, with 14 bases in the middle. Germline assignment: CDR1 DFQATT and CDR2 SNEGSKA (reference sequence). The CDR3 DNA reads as TGCAGTGCTAGAAGCCAACCAGAAGTCTATAATTCACCCCTCCACTTT. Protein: CSARSQPEVYNSPLHF.

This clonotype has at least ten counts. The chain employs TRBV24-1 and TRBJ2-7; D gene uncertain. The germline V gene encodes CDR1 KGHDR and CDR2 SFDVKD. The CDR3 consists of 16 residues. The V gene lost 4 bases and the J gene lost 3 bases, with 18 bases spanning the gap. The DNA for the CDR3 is TGTGCCACCAGTGACGGCGATGGGCGGACCCACTACGAGCAGTACTTC. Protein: CATSDGDGRTHYEQYF.

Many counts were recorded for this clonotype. The CDR3 bases are TGTGCTAGTGGTTTGGCAGGGGTGAGCAATCAGCCCCAGCATTTT. It translates to CASGLAGVSNQPQHF. The chain links TRBV12-5 to TRBJ1-5; possible D gene TRBD1, 6 bases. There are 15 residues in the CDR3. Germline CDR1 reads LGHNT; CDR2 reads FRNRAP. Trimming removed 1 base from V and 1 base from J, with 8 bases in between. The whole variable domain, filled in from reference TRBV12-5 and TRBJ1-5, reads DARVTQTPRHKVTEMGQEVTMRCQPILGHNTVFWYRQTMMQGLELLAYFRNRAPLDDSGMPKDRFSAEMPDATLATLKIQPSEPRDSAVYFCASGLAGVSNQPQHFGDGTRLSIL.